The clone carrying this T cell receptor (beta chain) was counted only a few times. Its target is unknown. V was cut by 6 bases and J by 4 bases, with 12 bases left in between. Germline CDR1 and CDR2: MNHNS and SASEGT. The length of the CDR3 is 13 residues. The data are from a study of identical twins. Overall study findings and caveats: Models came in too low on out-of-frame TCR alpha sharing in monozygotic twins. Excess low generation probability was seen in twin-shared out-of-frame alpha sequences.

Template switching created a universal primer site, and the cDNA included unique molecular identifiers. TCRdb passed the 5' RACE reads through MiXCR, listing each CDR3 protein once. Here the sample spans about 480,000 distinct CDR3 sequences, about 14% being singletons. The same data also went into a second study, on yellow fever vaccine responses in identical twins.

The sequenced sample was CD4+ T cells sorted from blood. This clonotype was obtained from a woman aged 18-29 years in good health. The V call is TRBV6-1, the J call TRBJ2-5; TRBD2 might be the D (5 bases). The CDR3 DNA follows: TGTGCCAGCAGACAACTAGTTCGAGAGACCCAGTACTTC. This gives the protein CASRQLVRETQYF.